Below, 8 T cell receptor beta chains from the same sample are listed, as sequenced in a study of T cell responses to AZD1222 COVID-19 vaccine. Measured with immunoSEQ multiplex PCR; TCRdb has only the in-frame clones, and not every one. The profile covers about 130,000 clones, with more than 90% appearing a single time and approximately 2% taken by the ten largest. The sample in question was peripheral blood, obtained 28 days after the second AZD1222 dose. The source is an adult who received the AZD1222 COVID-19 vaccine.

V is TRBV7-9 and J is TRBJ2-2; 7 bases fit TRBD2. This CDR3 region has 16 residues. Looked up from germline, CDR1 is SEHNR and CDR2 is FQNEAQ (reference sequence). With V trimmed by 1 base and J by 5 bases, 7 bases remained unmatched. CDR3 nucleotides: TGTGCCAGCAGCTTAGATCTGCTAGCGGTAACCGGGGAGCTGTTTTTT. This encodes CASSLDLLAVTGELFF.

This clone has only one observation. In DNA, the CDR3 is TGCGCCAGCAGCTTCGTGATAGCGGGGGGGCCCGATACGCAGTATTTT. It specifies CASSFVIAGGPDTQYF. The gene calls are TRBV5-1 and TRBJ2-3; 11 bases line up with TRBD2. V shed 2 bases and J 6 bases; nucleotides not matched to a gene: 8. The CDR3 extends over 16 amino acids. Germline assignment: CDR1 SGHRS and CDR2 YFSETQ. Looking up the rest from reference TRBV5-1 and TRBJ2-3 gives the full variable domain: KAGVTQTPRYLIKTRGQQVTLSCSPISGHRSVSWYQQTPGQGLQFLFEYFSETQRNKGNFPGRFSGRQFSNSRSEMNVSTLELGDSALYLCASSFVIAGGPDTQYFGPGTRLTVL.

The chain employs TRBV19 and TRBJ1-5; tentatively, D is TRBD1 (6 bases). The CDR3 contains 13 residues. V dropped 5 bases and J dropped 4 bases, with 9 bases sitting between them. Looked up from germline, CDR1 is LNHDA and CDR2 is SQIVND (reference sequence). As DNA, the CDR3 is TGTGCCAGTAGTGGACAGAGGAATCAGCCCCAGCATTTT. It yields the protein CASSGQRNQPQHF.

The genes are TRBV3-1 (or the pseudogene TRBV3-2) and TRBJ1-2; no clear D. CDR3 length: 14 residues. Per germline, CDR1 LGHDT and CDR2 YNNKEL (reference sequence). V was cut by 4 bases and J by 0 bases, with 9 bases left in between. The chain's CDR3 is CASSPPTTNYGYTF. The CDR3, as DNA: TGTGCCAGCAGCCCCCCCACGACTAACTATGGCTACACCTTC.

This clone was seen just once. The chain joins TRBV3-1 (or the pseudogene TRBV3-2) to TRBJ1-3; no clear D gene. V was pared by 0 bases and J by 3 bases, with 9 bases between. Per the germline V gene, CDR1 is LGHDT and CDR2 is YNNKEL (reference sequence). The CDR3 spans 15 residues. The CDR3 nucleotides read TGTGCCAGCAGCCAAGAGGCGGAGTTTGGAAACACCATATATTTT. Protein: CASSQEAEFGNTIYF.

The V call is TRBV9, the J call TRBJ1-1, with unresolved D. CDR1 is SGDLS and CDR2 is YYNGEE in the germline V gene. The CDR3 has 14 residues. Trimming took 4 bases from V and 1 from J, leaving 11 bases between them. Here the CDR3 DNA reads TGTGCCAGCAGCTCTCTGACCCCGAACACTGAAGCTTTCTTT. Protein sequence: CASSSLTPNTEAFF.

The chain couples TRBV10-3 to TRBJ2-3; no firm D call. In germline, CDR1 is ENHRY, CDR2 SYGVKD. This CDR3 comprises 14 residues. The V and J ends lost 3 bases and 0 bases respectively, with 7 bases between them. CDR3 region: CAISEKKSTDTQYF. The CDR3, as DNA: TGTGCCATCAGTGAAAAAAAGAGCACAGATACGCAGTATTTT.

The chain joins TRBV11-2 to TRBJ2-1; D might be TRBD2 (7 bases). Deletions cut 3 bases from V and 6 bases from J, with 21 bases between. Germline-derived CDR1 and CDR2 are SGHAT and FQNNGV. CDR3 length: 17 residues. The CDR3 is CASSLGAAGVSPNEQFF. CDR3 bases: TGTGCCAGCAGCTTGGGGGCGGCGGGAGTCTCCCCCAATGAGCAGTTCTTC.